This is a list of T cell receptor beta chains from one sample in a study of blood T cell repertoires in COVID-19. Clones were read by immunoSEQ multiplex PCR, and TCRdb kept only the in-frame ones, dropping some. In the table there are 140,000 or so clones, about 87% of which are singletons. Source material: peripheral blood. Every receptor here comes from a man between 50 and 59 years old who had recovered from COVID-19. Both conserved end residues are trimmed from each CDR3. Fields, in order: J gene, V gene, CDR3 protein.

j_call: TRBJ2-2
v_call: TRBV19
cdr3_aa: ASQYGQVNTGELF

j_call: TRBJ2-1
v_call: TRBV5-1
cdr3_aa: ASSLAPSGGNNEQF

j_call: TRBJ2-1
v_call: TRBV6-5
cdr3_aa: ASSSKTSGGGNEQF

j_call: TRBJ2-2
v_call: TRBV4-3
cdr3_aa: ASSPFQAGGTGELF

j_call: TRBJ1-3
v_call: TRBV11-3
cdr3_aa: ASSLFWGQGSSGNTIY

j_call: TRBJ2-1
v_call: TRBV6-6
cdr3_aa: ASSYSLHYHEQF

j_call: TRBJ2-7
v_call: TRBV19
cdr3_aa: ASSIDPTGTSSYEQY

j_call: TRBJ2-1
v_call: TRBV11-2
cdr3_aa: ASSLTSGGANEQF

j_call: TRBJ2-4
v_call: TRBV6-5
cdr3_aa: ASSYSWGGAKNIQY

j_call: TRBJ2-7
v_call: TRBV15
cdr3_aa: ATSLGRGNYEQY

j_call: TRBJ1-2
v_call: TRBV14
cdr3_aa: ASSLSRGAYMEDGYT

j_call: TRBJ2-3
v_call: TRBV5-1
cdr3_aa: ASSLGGLAGFQSDTQY

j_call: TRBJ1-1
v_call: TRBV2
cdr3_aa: ASTITGVNTEAF

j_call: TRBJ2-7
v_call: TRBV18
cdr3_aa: ASSPRGIISDEQY

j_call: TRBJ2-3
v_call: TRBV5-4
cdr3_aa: ASSAGLSGDTQY

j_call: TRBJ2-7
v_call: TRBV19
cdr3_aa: ASSIGGTAGEQY

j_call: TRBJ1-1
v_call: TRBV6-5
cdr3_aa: ASSTRQASNTEAF

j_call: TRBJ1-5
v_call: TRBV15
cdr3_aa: ATSRGRDPQPQH

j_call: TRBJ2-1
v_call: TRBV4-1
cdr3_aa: ASSRRLAGDITYNEQF

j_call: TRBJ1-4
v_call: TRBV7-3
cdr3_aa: ASSQGAGEKLF

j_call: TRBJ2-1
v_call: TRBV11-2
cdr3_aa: ASSLDLGGMEF

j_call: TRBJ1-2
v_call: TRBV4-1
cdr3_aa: ASSHPGQGRGTSYGYT

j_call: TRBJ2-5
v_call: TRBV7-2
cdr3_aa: ASSFGTSGGRGQETQY

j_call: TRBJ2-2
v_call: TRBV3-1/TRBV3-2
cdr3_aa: ASSQSVTGELF